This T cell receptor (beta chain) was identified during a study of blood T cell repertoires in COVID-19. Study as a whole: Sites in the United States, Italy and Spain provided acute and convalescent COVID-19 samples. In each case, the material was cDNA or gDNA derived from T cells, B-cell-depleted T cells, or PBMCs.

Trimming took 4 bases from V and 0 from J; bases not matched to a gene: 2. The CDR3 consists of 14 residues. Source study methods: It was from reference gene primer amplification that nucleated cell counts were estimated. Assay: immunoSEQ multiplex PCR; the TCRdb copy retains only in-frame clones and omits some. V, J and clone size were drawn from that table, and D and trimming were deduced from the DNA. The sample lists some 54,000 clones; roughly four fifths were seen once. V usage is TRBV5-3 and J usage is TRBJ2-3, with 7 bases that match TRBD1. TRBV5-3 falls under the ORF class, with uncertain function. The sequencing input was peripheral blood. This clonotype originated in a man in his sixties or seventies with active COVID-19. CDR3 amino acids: CARSGDRSTDTQYF. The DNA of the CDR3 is TGTGCCAGAAGCGGGGACAGAAGCACAGATACGCAGTATTTT.